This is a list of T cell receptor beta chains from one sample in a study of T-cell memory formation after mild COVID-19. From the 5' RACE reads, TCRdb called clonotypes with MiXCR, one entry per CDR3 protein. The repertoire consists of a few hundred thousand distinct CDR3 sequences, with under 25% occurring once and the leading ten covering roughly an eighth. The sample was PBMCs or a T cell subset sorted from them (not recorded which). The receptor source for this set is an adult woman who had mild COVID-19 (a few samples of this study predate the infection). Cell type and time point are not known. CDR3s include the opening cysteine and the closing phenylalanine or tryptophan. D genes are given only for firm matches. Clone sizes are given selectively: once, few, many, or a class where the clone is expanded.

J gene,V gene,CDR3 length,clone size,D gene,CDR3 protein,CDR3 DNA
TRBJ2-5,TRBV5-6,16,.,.,CASSLVTGRARETQYF,TGTGCCAGCAGCTTGGTGACGGGCAGGGCAAGAGAGACCCAGTACTTC
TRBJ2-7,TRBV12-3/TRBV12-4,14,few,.,CASSPSVGYGEQYF,TGTGCCAGCAGTCCGTCTGTGGGCTACGGGGAGCAGTACTTC
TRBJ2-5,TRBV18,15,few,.,CASSPIPGDQETQYF,TGTGCCAGCTCACCAATACCAGGGGACCAAGAGACCCAGTACTTC
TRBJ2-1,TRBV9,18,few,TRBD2,CASSSRQREGSSYNEQFF,TGTGCCAGCAGCTCCCGGCAGCGGGAGGGGAGTAGTTACAATGAGCAGTTCTTC
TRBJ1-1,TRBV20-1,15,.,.,CSACVSSTIDSEAFF,TGCAGTGCTTGCGTTAGTTCGACGATAGACTCTGAAGCTTTCTTT
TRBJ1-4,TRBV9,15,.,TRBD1,CASSRQGATTEKLFF,TGTGCCAGCAGCAGACAGGGGGCTACTACCGAAAAACTGTTTTTT
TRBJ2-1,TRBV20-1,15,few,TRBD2,CSARGLAGVGGEQFF,TGCAGTGCTAGAGGACTAGCGGGAGTGGGCGGTGAGCAGTTCTTC
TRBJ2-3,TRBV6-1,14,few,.,CASRAGPQRDTQYF,TGTGCCAGCAGGGCCGGGCCACAGCGAGATACGCAGTATTTT
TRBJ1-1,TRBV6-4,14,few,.,CASSPRQENTEAFF,TGTGCCAGCAGCCCGCGGCAGGAGAACACTGAAGCTTTCTTT
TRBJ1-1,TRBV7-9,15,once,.,CASSPTGRGNTEAFF,TGTGCCAGCAGCCCGACGGGGAGGGGAAACACTGAAGCTTTCTTT
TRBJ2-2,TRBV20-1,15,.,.,CSAPKGPGNTGELFF,TGCAGTGCCCCTAAGGGCCCAGGGAACACCGGGGAGCTGTTTTTT
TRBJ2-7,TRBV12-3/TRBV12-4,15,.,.,CASSTSGVGSYEQYF,TGTGCCAGCAGTACCTCAGGGGTTGGCTCCTACGAGCAGTACTTC
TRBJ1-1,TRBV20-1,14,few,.,CSARDQRGLTEAFF,TGCAGTGCTAGAGATCAGAGGGGACTCACTGAAGCTTTCTTT
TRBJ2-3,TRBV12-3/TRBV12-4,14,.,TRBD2,CASSLVGGQVTQYF,TGTGCCAGCAGTTTAGTGGGAGGGCAGGTTACGCAGTATTTT
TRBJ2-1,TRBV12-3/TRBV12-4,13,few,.,CASSLAQGARTFF,TGTGCCAGCAGTTTAGCACAGGGAGCCCGGACGTTCTTC
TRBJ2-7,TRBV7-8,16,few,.,CASSPHPTGGEYEQYF,TGTGCCAGCAGTCCTCACCCAACAGGCGGGGAATACGAGCAGTACTTC
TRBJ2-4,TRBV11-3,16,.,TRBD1,CASSLGGTGRKNIQYF,TGTGCCAGCAGCTTAGGTGGGACAGGGCGTAAAAACATTCAGTACTTC
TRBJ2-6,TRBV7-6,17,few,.,CASSLETETSGANVLTF,TGTGCCAGCAGCTTAGAGACAGAGACCTCTGGGGCCAACGTCCTGACTTTC
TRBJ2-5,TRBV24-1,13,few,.,CATSGRYQETQYF,TGTGCCACCAGTGGGAGGTACCAAGAGACCCAGTACTTC
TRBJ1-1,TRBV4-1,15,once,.,CASSQEKRTSGGAFF,TGCGCCAGCAGCCAAGAAAAGAGGACATCCGGGGGAGCTTTCTTT
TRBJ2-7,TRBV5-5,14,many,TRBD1,CASSTGTGTYEQYF,TGTGCCAGCAGTACCGGGACAGGAACCTACGAGCAGTACTTC
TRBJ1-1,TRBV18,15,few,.,CASSPSGRQNTEAFF,TGTGCCAGCTCACCGTCCGGGAGGCAGAACACTGAAGCTTTCTTT
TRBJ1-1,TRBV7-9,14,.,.,CASSLEGRNTEAFF,TGTGCCAGCAGTCTCGAAGGACGGAACACTGAAGCTTTCTTT
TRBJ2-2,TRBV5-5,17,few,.,CASSSKIHRVATGELFF,TGTGCCAGCAGCTCGAAAATACACAGGGTCGCCACCGGGGAGCTGTTTTTT
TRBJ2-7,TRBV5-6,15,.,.,CASSLGREGTYEQYF,TGTGCCAGCAGCTTGGGCCGAGAGGGAACCTACGAGCAGTACTTC
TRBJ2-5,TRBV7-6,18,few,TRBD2,CASSLVRARAGGLETQYF,TGTGCCAGCAGCTTAGTGAGGGCACGAGCGGGAGGCTTAGAGACCCAGTACTTC
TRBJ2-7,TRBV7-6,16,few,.,CASSLGGRGASYEQYF,TGTGCCAGCAGCTTAGGGGGCAGGGGAGCCTCCTACGAGCAGTACTTC
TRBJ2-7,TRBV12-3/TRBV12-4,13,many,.,CASSFSGTYEQYF,TGTGCCAGCAGTTTTAGCGGAACTTACGAGCAGTACTTC
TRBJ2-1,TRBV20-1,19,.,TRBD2,CSARKPGLAGRSSYNEQFF,TGCAGTGCTAGAAAACCGGGACTAGCGGGGAGGAGCTCCTACAATGAGCAGTTCTTC
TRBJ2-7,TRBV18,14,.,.,CASSPRGTAYEQYF,TGTGCCAGCTCACCAAGGGGGACGGCCTACGAGCAGTACTTC
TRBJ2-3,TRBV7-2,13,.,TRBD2,CASNLAGPDTQYF,TGTGCCAGCAACCTAGCGGGTCCAGATACGCAGTATTTT